This TCR beta chain comes out of a study of shared clonotypes between healthy human individuals. This table comes from immunoSEQ multiplex PCR, and its TCRdb copy is limited to in-frame clones, with some not included. The sample includes around 1.1 million clones, about 72% seen only once; the top ten take about 0.89%. After removal of 4 bases from V and 3 bases from J, the junction contained 8 bases not matched to a gene. Germline CDR1 and CDR2: SGHNT and YYREEE (reference sequence). The CDR3 is 17 amino acids. The sequence came from a man between 18 and 35 years old in good health. Some clones in this sample may be carry-over from other donors' samples. The sequenced sample was memory CD4+ T cells from PBMCs. Sample subset: CD45RA-negative fraction. This chain connects TRBV5-4 to TRBJ2-3, with 13 nucleotides matching TRBD2. The CDR3 DNA reads TGTGCCAGCAGCCCCTGGACTAGCGGGAGTAGTACAGATACGCAGTATTTT. This gives the protein CASSPWTSGSSTDTQYF.